This T cell receptor (beta chain) was recorded in a study of cytomegalovirus exposure and HLA in healthy donors. PCR involved 60 Vbeta and 13 Jbeta primers. Here immunoSEQ multiplex PCR was the method, and the copy in TCRdb shows in-frame clones only, minus some. The data contain 200,000 to 250,000 clones, about 80% of them seen just once; the ten biggest clones take up over 0.5%. The length of the CDR3 is 16 residues. Trimming cost V 1 base and J 2 bases, with 12 bases left between them. CDR1 is SGHNT, CDR2 YYREEE, per germline (reference sequence). The TCR was taken from a woman aged 40-49 years in good health and CMV-seronegative. Sequenced sample: PBMCs. The rearrangement joins TRBV5-4 to TRBJ1-4; perhaps TRBD1 as D (6 bases). Here the CDR3 reads CASSLPGEGTNEKLFF. CDR3 nucleotide sequence: TGTGCCAGCAGCTTGCCAGGGGAAGGGACTAATGAAAAACTGTTTTTT.